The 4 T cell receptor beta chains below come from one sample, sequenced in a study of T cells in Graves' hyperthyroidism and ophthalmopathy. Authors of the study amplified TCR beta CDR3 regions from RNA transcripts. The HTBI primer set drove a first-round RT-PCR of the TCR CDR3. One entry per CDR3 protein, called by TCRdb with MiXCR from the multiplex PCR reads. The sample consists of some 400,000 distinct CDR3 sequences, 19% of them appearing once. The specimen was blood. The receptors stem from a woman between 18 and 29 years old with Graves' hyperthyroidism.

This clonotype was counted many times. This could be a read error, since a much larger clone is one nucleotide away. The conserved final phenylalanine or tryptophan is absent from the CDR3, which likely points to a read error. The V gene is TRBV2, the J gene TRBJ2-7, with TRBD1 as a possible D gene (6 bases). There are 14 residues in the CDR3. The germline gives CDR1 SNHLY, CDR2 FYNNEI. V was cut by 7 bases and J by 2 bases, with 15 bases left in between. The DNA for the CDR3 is TGTGCCAGCATCGGTCGGCAGGGGACCTACGAGCAGTACCTC. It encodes CASIGRQGTYEQYL.

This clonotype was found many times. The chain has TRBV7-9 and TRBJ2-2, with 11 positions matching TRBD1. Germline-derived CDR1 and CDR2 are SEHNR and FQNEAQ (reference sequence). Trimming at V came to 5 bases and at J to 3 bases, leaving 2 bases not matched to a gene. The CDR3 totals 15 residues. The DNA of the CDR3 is TGTGCCAGCAGCGCGGGACAGGGGGACACCGGGGAGCTGTTTTTT. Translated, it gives CASSAGQGDTGELFF.

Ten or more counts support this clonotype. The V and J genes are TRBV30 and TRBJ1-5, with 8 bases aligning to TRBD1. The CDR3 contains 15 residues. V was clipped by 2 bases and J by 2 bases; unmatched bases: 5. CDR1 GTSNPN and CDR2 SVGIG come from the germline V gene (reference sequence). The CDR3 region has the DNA TGTGCCTGGAGTCGTACGACAGGGGGCAATCAGCCCCAGCATTTT. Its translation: CAWSRTTGGNQPQHF.

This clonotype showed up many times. This chain's CDR3 is CASSRDRDQNTEAFF. CDR3 nucleotides: TGTGCCAGCAGTAGGGACAGGGATCAGAACACTGAAGCTTTCTTT. This chain uses TRBV28 with TRBJ1-1; 9 bases fit TRBD1. V was clipped by 5 bases and J by 1 base; unmatched bases: 5. This CDR3 has 15 amino acids. Per germline, CDR1 MDHEN and CDR2 SYDVKM.